The 10 T cell receptor beta chains below come from one sample, sequenced in a study of blood T cell repertoires in COVID-19 (TCRdb year 2020). Receptor libraries were prepared by the immunoSEQ multiplex PCR assay. TCRdb took this table from immuneACCESS and kept in-frame rearrangements with V and J called. Such tables lack part of the clones; where checked against another copy, unresolved V genes explain under half of the gap, and the rest is unexplained. The sample has roughly 250,000 clones on record, 82% of them singletons. 4.7% of the sample is held by the ten biggest clonotypes. The sequencing sample was made of peripheral blood. These TCRs come from a woman aged 70-85 years with acute or convalescent COVID-19.

J is TRBJ1-4 and V is TRBV2; weak D call: TRBD1 (6 bases). Trimming cost V 2 bases and J 3 bases, with 7 bases left between them. The CDR3 consists of 14 residues. Germline V gene sequence: CDR1 SNHLY, CDR2 FYNNEI. CDR3 residues: CASSEQGSNEKLFF. As DNA, the CDR3 is TGTGCCAGCAGTGAACAGGGGTCTAATGAAAAACTGTTTTTT.

This clone came up a few times. V usage is TRBV6-6 and J usage is TRBJ2-2; TRBD1 aligns across 7 bases. The CDR3 has 18 residues. Trimming removed 5 bases from V and 4 bases from J; junction bases left unmatched: 16. CDR1 is MNHNY and CDR2 is SVGAGI in the germline V gene (reference sequence). The CDR3 coding sequence is TGTGCCAGCAGTCGAGACGTAGGGGACAGATTCATCACCGGGGAGCTGTTTTTT. This sequence encodes CASSRDVGDRFITGELFF.

V gene TRBV19 combines with J gene TRBJ1-1; tentatively, D is TRBD1 (6 bases). The CDR3 is made up of 14 amino acids. In germline, CDR1 is LNHDA, CDR2 SQIVND (reference sequence). Trimming pared 6 bases from V and 0 bases from J, leaving 11 bases between. The CDR3 sequence: CASRYTGLNTEAFF. CDR3 coding DNA: TGTGCCAGTAGATACACAGGGTTGAACACTGAAGCTTTCTTT.

The chain has TRBV7-2 and TRBJ1-1; possibly TRBD1 for D (6 bases). Germline CDR1 and CDR2: SGHTA and FQGNSA. This CDR3 region has 14 residues. Trimming left V 3 bases short and J 3 bases short, with 11 bases between. CDR3 nucleotide sequence: TGTGCCAGCAGCTTCGGGGGGCTGGACACTGAAGCTTTCTTT. Protein sequence: CASSFGGLDTEAFF.

This clone came up once. CDR3 sequence reads: CASSYTGTGRFHEQYF. CDR3 sequence (DNA): TGTGCCAGCAGTTACACGGGGACAGGGCGTTTTCACGAGCAGTACTTC. The chain couples TRBV6-5 to TRBJ2-7; 9 nucleotides line up with TRBD1. The CDR3 spans 16 residues. V shed 2 bases, J shed 5 bases, and the junction held 10 bases outside the gene matches. Germline CDR1 is MNHEY and CDR2 is SVGAGI.

The chain links TRBV2 to TRBJ2-3; D is perhaps TRBD2 (7 bases). There are 15 residues in the CDR3. In germline, CDR1 is SNHLY, CDR2 FYNNEI. V lost 6 bases, J lost 3 bases, and 16 bases lay in between. In nucleotides, the CDR3 is TGTGCCAGCAGACGACGGGGGGCTAAGACAGATACGCAGTATTTT. It is translated as CASRRRGAKTDTQYF.

Concerning this clone itself: Within the sample, other DNA sequences also encode this same CDR3. This chain joins TRBV5-4 and TRBJ2-3; 8 bases are a match to TRBD2. The V and J ends lost 5 bases and 3 bases, in that order; junction bases with no gene match: 2. CDR3 length: 13 amino acids. Germline assignment: CDR1 SGHNT and CDR2 YYREEE (reference sequence). CDR3 DNA sequence: TGTGCCAGCAGTCGGGGGGGGACAGATACGCAGTATTTT. This gives the protein CASSRGGTDTQYF.

This clone was observed a single time. The CDR3 spells CASSLEASGGKYF. The CDR3 DNA is TGTGCCAGCAGCTTAGAGGCCAGCGGGGGCAAGTACTTC. The chain recombines TRBV7-9 with TRBJ2-5; 8 positions agree with TRBD2. Germline CDR1 reads SEHNR; CDR2 reads FQNEAQ (reference sequence). The CDR3 length is 13 residues. J was trimmed by 12 bases and V by 1 base; bases with no gene match: 7. Variable domain in full (rest from reference TRBV7-9 and TRBJ2-5): DTGVSQNPRHKITKRGQNVTFRCDPISEHNRLYWYRQTLGQGPEFLTYFQNEAQLEKSRLLSDRFSAERPKGSFSTLEIQRTEQGDSAMYLCASSLEASGGKYFGPGTRLLVL.

The J gene is TRBJ2-1, the V gene TRBV4-2, with 7 bases matching TRBD1. The junction had 4 bases not matched to a gene; V was cut back by 4 bases and J by 7 bases. This CDR3 has 13 residues. Germline V gene sequence: CDR1 LGHNA, CDR2 YNFKEQ. CDR3 region: CASSLQGENEQFF. In DNA, the CDR3 is TGTGCCAGCAGCCTTCAGGGGGAAAATGAGCAGTTCTTC.

The chain couples TRBV7-2 to TRBJ1-6; 7 bases agree with TRBD1. V shed 7 bases, J shed 9 bases, and the junction held 9 bases outside the gene matches. The CDR3 spans 14 residues. In germline, CDR1 is SGHTA, CDR2 FQGNSA. The CDR3 sequence is CASTYPGQTSPLHF. The CDR3, as DNA: TGTGCCAGCACCTACCCGGGACAGACTTCACCCCTCCACTTT.